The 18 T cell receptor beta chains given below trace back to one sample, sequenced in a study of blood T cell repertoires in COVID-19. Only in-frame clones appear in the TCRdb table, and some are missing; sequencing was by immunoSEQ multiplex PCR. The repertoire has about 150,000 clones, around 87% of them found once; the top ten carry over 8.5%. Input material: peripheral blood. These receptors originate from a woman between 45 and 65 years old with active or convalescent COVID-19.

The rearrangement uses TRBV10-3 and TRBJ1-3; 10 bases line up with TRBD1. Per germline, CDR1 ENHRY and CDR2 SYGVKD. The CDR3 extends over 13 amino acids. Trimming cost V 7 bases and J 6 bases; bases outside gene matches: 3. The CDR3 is CAITGTGVNTIYF. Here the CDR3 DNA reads TGTGCCATCACCGGGACAGGGGTAAACACCATATATTTT.

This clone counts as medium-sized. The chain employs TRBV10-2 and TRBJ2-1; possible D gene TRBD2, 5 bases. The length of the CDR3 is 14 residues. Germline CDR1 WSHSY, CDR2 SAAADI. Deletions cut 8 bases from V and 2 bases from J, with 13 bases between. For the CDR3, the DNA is TGCGCCAGCTTGGCAGCGGAACCCTACAATGAGCAGTTCTTC. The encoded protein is CASLAAEPYNEQFF.

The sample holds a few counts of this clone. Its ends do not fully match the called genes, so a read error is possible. CDR3 bases: TGTGCCAGCAGCATTCCTCCCGGGACAAATCACTTC. Translating it yields CASSIPPGTNHF. The chain uses TRBV7-2 and TRBJ2-7, with D possibly being TRBD1 (6 bases). The CDR3 sequence is 12 residues long. The V gene's germline CDR1 is SGHTA and CDR2 FQGNSA.

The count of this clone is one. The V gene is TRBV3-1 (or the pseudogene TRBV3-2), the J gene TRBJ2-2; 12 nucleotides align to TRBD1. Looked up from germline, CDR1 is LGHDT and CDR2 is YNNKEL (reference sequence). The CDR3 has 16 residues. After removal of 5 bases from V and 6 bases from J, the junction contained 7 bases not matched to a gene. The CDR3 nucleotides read TGTGCCAGCAGCACCAGGGGACAGGGGGCCGCCGGGGAGCTGTTTTTT. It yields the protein CASSTRGQGAAGELFF.

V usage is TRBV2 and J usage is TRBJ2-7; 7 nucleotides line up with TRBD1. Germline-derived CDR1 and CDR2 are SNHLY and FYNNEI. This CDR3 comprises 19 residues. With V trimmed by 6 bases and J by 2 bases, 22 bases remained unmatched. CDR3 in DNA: TGTGCCAGCAGCACCTTGTCCGGGACAGCTCAAGGTCCTACCTACGAGCAGTACTTC. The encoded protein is CASSTLSGTAQGPTYEQYF.

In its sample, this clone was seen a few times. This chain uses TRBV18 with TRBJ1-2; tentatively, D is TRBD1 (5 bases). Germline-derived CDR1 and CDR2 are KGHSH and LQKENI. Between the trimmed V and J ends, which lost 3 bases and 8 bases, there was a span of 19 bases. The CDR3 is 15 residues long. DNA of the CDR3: TGTGCCAGCTCACCCGACAGCCGTGAGAAGTCGGGCTACACCTTC. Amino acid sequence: CASSPDSREKSGYTF.

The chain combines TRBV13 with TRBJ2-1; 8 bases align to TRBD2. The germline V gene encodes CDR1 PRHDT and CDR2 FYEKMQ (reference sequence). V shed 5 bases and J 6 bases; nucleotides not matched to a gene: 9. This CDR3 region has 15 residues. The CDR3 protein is CASSQGLELPNEQFF. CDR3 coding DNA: TGTGCCAGCAGCCAGGGACTAGAACTCCCCAATGAGCAGTTCTTC.

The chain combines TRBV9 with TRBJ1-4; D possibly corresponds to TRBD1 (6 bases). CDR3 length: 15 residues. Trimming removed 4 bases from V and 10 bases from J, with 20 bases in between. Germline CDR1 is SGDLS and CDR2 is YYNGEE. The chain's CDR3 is CASSLDSGTGGKLFF. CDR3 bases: TGTGCCAGCAGCTTGGACAGTGGCACAGGTGGAAAACTGTTTTTT. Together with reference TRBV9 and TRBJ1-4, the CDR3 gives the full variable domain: DSGVTQTPKHLITATGQRVTLRCSPRSGDLSVYWYQQSLDQGLQFLIQYYNGEERAKGNILERFSAQQFPDLHSELNLSSLELGDSALYFCASSLDSGTGGKLFFGSGTQLSVL.

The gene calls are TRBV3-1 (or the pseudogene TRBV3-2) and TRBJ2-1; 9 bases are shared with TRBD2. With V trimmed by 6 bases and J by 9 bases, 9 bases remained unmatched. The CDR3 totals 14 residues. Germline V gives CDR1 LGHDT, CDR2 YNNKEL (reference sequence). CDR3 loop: CASSAASGIGEQFF. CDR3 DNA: TGTGCCAGCAGTGCTGCTAGCGGGATAGGTGAGCAGTTCTTC.

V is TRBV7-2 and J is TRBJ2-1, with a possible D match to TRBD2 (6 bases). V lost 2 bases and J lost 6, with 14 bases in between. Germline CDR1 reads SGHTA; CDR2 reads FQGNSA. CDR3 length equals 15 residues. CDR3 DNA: TGTGCCAGCAGCTTAAGGCTAGACGGGGGCAATGAGCAGTTCTTC. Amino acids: CASSLRLDGGNEQFF.

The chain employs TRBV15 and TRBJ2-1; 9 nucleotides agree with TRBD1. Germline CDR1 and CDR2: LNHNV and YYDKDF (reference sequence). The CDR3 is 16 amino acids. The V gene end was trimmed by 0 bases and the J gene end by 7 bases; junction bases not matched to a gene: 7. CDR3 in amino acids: CATSRDLGTGWNEQFF. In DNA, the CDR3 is TGTGCCACCAGCAGAGATCTGGGGACAGGGTGGAATGAGCAGTTCTTC.

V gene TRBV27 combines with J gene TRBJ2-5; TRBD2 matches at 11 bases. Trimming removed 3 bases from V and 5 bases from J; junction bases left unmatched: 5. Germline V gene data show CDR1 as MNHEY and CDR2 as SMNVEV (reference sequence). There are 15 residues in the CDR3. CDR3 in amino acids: CASSLTSGISETQYF. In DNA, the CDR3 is TGTGCCAGCAGTTTGACTAGCGGGATATCGGAGACCCAGTACTTC.

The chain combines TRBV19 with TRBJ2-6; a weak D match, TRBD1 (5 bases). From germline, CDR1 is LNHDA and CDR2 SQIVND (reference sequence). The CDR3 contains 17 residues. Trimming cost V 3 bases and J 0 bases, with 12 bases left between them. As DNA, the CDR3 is TGTGCCAGTAGTATTGTAGGGGTGAGCTCTGGGGCCAACGTCCTGACTTTC. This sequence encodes CASSIVGVSSGANVLTF. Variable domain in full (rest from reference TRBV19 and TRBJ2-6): DGGITQSPKYLFRKEGQNVTLSCEQNLNHDAMYWYRQDPGQGLRLIYYSQIVNDFQKGDIAEGYSVSREKKESFPLTVTSAQKNPTAFYLCASSIVGVSSGANVLTFGAGSRLTVL.

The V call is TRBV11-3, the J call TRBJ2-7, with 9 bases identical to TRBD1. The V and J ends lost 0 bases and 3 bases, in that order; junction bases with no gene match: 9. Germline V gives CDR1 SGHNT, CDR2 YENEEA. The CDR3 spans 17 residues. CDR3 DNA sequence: TGTGCCAGCAGCTTAGATCTAGGGACAGGGACCCACTACGAGCAGTACTTC. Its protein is CASSLDLGTGTHYEQYF.

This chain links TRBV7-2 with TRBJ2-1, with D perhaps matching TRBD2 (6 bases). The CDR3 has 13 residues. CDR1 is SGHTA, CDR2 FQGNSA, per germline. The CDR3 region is CAEGDPANRRQFF. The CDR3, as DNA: TGTGCGGAGGGCGACCCGGCTAACAGGAGGCAGTTCTTC. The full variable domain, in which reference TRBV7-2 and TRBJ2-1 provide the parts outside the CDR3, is GAGVSQSPSNKVTEKGKDVELRCDPISGHTALYWYRQSLGQGLEFLIYFQGNSAPDKSGLPSDRFSAERTGGSVSTLTIQRTQQEDSAVYLCAEGDPANRRQFFGPGTRLTVL.

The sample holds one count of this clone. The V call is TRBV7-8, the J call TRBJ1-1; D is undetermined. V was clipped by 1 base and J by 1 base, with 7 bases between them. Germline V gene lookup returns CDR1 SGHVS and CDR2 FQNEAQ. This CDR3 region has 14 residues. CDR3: CASSLGGGNTEAFF. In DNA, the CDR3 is TGTGCCAGCAGCTTAGGTGGAGGGAACACTGAAGCTTTCTTT.

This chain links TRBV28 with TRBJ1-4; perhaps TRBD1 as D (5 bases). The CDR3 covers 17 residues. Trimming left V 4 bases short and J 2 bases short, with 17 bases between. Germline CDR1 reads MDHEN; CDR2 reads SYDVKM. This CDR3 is CASSSPGGEGTNEKLFF. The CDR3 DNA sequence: TGTGCCAGCAGTTCCCCCGGGGGGGAGGGGACTAATGAAAAACTGTTTTTT.

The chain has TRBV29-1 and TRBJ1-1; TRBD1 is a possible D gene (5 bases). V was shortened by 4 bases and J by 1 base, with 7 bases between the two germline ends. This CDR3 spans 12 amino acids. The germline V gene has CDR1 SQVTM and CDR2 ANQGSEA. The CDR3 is CSVGQRNTEAFF. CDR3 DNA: TGCAGCGTTGGACAGAGGAACACTGAAGCTTTCTTT.